A single sample gave rise to the 15 T cell receptor beta chains below, sequenced in a study of cytomegalovirus exposure and HLA in healthy donors. The PCR made use of 60 Vbeta and 13 Jbeta primers. The table came from immunoSEQ multiplex PCR; TCRdb's copy has only in-frame clones and leaves some out. The sample lists 150,000 to 190,000 clones; around 74% were seen once. Material for sequencing was PBMCs. The receptors come from a man aged 18-30 years in good health and CMV-seronegative.

This chain uses TRBV19 with TRBJ2-2; TRBD2 agrees at 9 bases. V was pared by 5 bases and J by 6 bases, with 7 bases of the junction left unmatched. The CDR3 sequence is 15 residues long. Germline assignment: CDR1 LNHDA and CDR2 SQIVND (reference sequence). CDR3 residues: CASSPRAGGPGELFF. CDR3 sequence (DNA): TGTGCCAGTAGTCCCCGCGCGGGAGGGCCCGGGGAGCTGTTTTTT.

The chain carries TRBV7-8 and TRBJ2-1, with a weak D call TRBD1 (7 bases). The length of the CDR3 is 17 residues. V was cut by 7 bases and J by 0 bases, with 19 bases left in between. Germline CDR1 and CDR2: SGHVS and FQNEAQ. CDR3 sequence (DNA): TGTGCCAGCAACCGGAGGACAGGACTAAGCTCCTACAATGAGCAGTTCTTC. It codes for CASNRRTGLSSYNEQFF.

J is TRBJ2-3 and V is TRBV7-9; 10 bases map to TRBD2. V was clipped by 6 bases and J by 5 bases; unmatched bases: 11. CDR1 SEHNR and CDR2 FQNEAQ come from the germline V gene (reference sequence). CDR3 length: 16 amino acids. The CDR3 region has the DNA TGTGCCAGCAGGGGGAGATTCGGGACTAGCGAAGATACGCAGTATTTT. It encodes CASRGRFGTSEDTQYF.

This clone has only one observation. V is TRBV20-1 and J is TRBJ2-7; D is unclear. V was trimmed by 3 bases and J by 7 bases, leaving 4 bases between them. The CDR3 loop spans 9 amino acids. Germline assignment: CDR1 DFQATT and CDR2 SNEGSKA (reference sequence). CDR3 DNA: TGCAGTGCTAGCCTTGAGCAGTACTTC. This sequence encodes CSASLEQYF.

The DNA of the CDR3 is TGTGCCAGCAGCTTTATGGGCCGCGACGAGCAGTACTTC. It is translated as CASSFMGRDEQYF. The chain recombines TRBV7-2 with TRBJ2-7; D uncertain. The CDR3 spans 13 residues. Germline CDR1 SGHTA, CDR2 FQGNSA. V was shortened by 3 bases and J by 5 bases, with 11 bases between the two germline ends.

The CDR3 DNA reads TGTGCCAGCAGCAGGGAGGCGAACACTGAAGCTTTCTTT. Translated: CASSREANTEAFF. The chain combines TRBV6-4 with TRBJ1-1, with D tentatively TRBD1 (5 bases). Germline CDR1 reads MRHNA; CDR2 reads SNTAGT. The CDR3 spans 13 residues. V was trimmed by 6 bases and J by 1 base, leaving 9 bases between them.

This clone was found a few times. The J gene is TRBJ2-7, the V gene TRBV7-6, with TRBD1 identical over 9 bases. Losses at the gene ends were 11 bases for V and 7 bases for J; bases not matched to a gene: 12. CDR3 length: 13 amino acids. CDR1 and CDR2 from the germline V gene are SGHVS and FNYEAQ. CDR3 coding DNA: TGTGCCTCCTCTCCGGGGACAGGGTATGAGCAGTACTTC. Residues: CASSPGTGYEQYF.

About this clone itself: One end of the junction is discordant with germline, which a read error may explain. The chain is built from TRBV7-9 and TRBJ1-1, with D hard to call. In germline, CDR1 is SEHNR, CDR2 FQNEAQ (reference sequence). There are 15 residues in the CDR3. This CDR3 is CSSSLPWSRVTEAFF. The CDR3 DNA is TGTTCCAGCAGCTTACCCTGGAGTCGGGTCACTGAAGCTTTCTTT. Complete variable domain (other parts from reference TRBV7-9 and TRBJ1-1): DTGVSQNPRHKITKRGQNVTFRCDPISEHNRLYWYRQTLGQGPEFLTYFQNEAQLEKSRLLSDRFSAERPKGSFSTLEIQRTEQGDSAMYLCSSSLPWSRVTEAFFGQGTRLTVV.

This clone was seen many times. Different DNA sequences within this sample yield the same CDR3. For the CDR3, the DNA is TGTGCCAGCAGCTTAGCACAACAAGAGACCCAGTACTTC. Protein sequence: CASSLAQQETQYF. The chain recombines TRBV7-2 with TRBJ2-5; no reliable D call. Trimming took 0 bases from V and 2 from J, leaving 4 bases between them. CDR3 length: 13 amino acids. Germline V gene lookup returns CDR1 SGHTA and CDR2 FQGNSA.

This rearrangement joins TRBV28 to TRBJ2-1, with 11 bases fitting TRBD2. Germline trimming cut 6 bases from V and 7 bases from J; bases unmatched to any gene: 14. The CDR3 spans 17 residues. From germline, CDR1 is MDHEN and CDR2 SYDVKM. In nucleotides, the CDR3 is TGTGCCAGCAGCTGGACATTAGCGGGAGGGCGTTCAAATGAGCAGTTCTTC. The encoded protein is CASSWTLAGGRSNEQFF.

This clone was seen just once. The chain has TRBV4-3 and TRBJ2-1; 8 bases map to TRBD2. The junction had 7 bases not matched to a gene; V was cut back by 0 bases and J by 3 bases. The CDR3 spans 17 residues. Germline assignment: CDR1 LGHNA and CDR2 YSLEER. The CDR3 spells CASSQDQLAADYNEQFF. In nucleotides, the CDR3 is TGCGCCAGCAGCCAAGACCAACTAGCGGCCGACTACAATGAGCAGTTCTTC.

V gene TRBV10-2 combines with J gene TRBJ1-4, with 7 bases lining up with TRBD1. The CDR3 has 15 residues. J lost 4 bases, V lost 5 bases, and 7 bases had no gene match. Germline values: CDR1 WSHSY, CDR2 SAAADI. In DNA, the CDR3 is TGCGCCAGCAGTATGGGGACAGCTAATAATGAAAAACTGTTTTTT. It translates to CASSMGTANNEKLFF.

This clone was seen just once. The V gene is TRBV11-2, the J gene TRBJ1-2, with D possibly being TRBD1 (6 bases). The CDR3 is 13 amino acids. V shed 8 bases and J shed 4 bases, with 14 bases lying between them. The germline V gene has CDR1 SGHAT and CDR2 FQNNGV. The chain's CDR3 is CASGWTELYGYTF. CDR3 sequence (DNA): TGTGCCAGCGGCTGGACAGAGCTCTATGGCTACACCTTC.

This clone was observed once. This chain links TRBV27 with TRBJ2-1; tentatively, D is TRBD2 (5 bases). There are 13 residues in the CDR3. The germline CDR1 and CDR2 sequences are MNHEY and SMNVEV (reference sequence). Trimming left V 6 bases short and J 8 bases short, with 14 bases between. CDR3 sequence: CASSQGIAYEQFF. As DNA, the CDR3 is TGTGCCAGCAGCCAAGGCATAGCGTATGAGCAGTTCTTC.

The chain carries TRBV4-1 and TRBJ2-1; 9 bases map to TRBD2. V was pared by 5 bases and J by 7 bases, with 9 bases of the junction left unmatched. The CDR3 is made up of 15 amino acids. The germline gives CDR1 MGHRA, CDR2 YSYEKL. CDR3: CASSKLGLAGNEQFF. DNA for the CDR3: TGCGCCAGCAGCAAGTTGGGACTAGCCGGGAATGAGCAGTTCTTC.